Listed below are T cell receptor beta chains from one sample, sequenced in a study of CD8+CD57+ T cells in acquired aplastic anemia. TCRdb re-called the reads through MiXCR, storing one row per CDR3 protein. The sample has under 200,000 distinct CDR3 sequences; 45% to 55% are singletons. The source material was sorted CD4+, CD8+, or CD8+CD57+ T cells (not recorded which) from PBMCs. The receptors derive from a human donor with aplastic anemia. Both conserved end residues are part of each CDR3. D genes are given only for firm matches. Size is omitted from some rows. Given values are once, few, many or a class for expanded clones.

size,J,D,V,DNA,CDR3
-,TRBJ2-3,-,TRBV29-1,TGCAGCGTGGATCTGCGGGGACCTACAGATACGCAGTATTTT,CSVDLRGPTDTQYF
few,TRBJ2-7,-,TRBV10-3,TGTGCCATCGGGACAACCTACGAGCAGTACTTC,CAIGTTYEQYF
-,TRBJ2-5,-,TRBV20-1,TGCAGTGGTAGGAGGGGGATGGAGACCCAGTACTTC,CSGRRGMETQYF
many,TRBJ1-2,TRBD1,TRBV3-1,TGTGCCAGCAGCCCTGAAAGGGGGCTTGGCTACACCTTC,CASSPERGLGYTF
many,TRBJ2-2,TRBD1,TRBV9,TGTGCCAGCAGCGTAGGACAGGGTGGCACCGGGGAGCTGTTTTTT,CASSVGQGGTGELFF
many,TRBJ2-7,TRBD1,TRBV4-1,TGCGCCAGCAGCCAAGAAGGGGGCGGGGAGCAGTACTTC,CASSQEGGGEQYF
-,TRBJ1-5,-,TRBV2,TGTGCCAGCAACCCCGACGGGGAGAGCCAGCCCCAGCATTTT,CASNPDGESQPQHF
-,TRBJ2-7,-,TRBV5-5,TGTGCCAGCAGCTTCGGAAGGGGTGCTTACGAGCAGTACTTC,CASSFGRGAYEQYF
-,TRBJ2-1,-,TRBV10-3,TGTGCCATCAGTGAGGGCAGGGTCTACAATGAGCAGTTCTTC,CAISEGRVYNEQFF
-,TRBJ1-2,-,TRBV2,TGTGCCAGCATTAAAGAGGGCCATGGCTACACCTTC,CASIKEGHGYTF
many,TRBJ2-1,TRBD2,TRBV20-1,TGCAGTGCTAGAGGCCCGGGACTAGCGGGACCAGCCTACAATGAGCAGTTCTTC,CSARGPGLAGPAYNEQFF
few,TRBJ1-2,-,TRBV18,TGTGCCAGCTCACCACCACACAATAACTATGGCTACACCTTC,CASSPPHNNYGYTF
-,TRBJ2-7,-,TRBV28,TGTGCCAGCAGTTTAGGTCGGAATACCTACGAGCAGTACTTC,CASSLGRNTYEQYF
-,TRBJ2-7,TRBD1,TRBV20-1,TGCAGTGCTACCCATCAGTACAGGGGCTACGAGCAGTACTTC,CSATHQYRGYEQYF
many,TRBJ1-1,-,TRBV5-1,TGCGCCAGCAGCGTAAGTCCAGGGGCGGCGGACACTGAAGCTTTCTTT,CASSVSPGAADTEAFF
many,TRBJ2-7,-,TRBV7-9,TGTGCCAGCAGCCCAGGGACCGGGATTAACGAGCAGTACTTC,CASSPGTGINEQYF
-,TRBJ1-2,-,TRBV20-1,TGCAGTGCCATCGTCCAGGGTGGCTATGGCTACACCTTC,CSAIVQGGYGYTF
-,TRBJ2-6,TRBD1,TRBV11-1,TGTGCCAGCAGCTTACCGGGACAGGTGAGCTCTGGGGCCAACGTCCTGACTTTC,CASSLPGQVSSGANVLTF
many,TRBJ1-4,-,TRBV7-9,TGTGCCAGCAGCTTAGTTACCGATGAAAAACTGTTTTTT,CASSLVTDEKLFF
-,TRBJ1-6,-,TRBV14,TGTGCCAGCAGCCCGACGGGCGGGACAAATTCACCCCTCCACTTT,CASSPTGGTNSPLHF
-,TRBJ1-2,-,TRBV28,TGTGCCAGCAGCTTGCTTAACTATGGCTACACCTTC,CASSLLNYGYTF
once,TRBJ2-7,-,TRBV29-1,TGCAGCGTTGAAGTATCCTACGAGCAGTACTTC,CSVEVSYEQYF
many,TRBJ2-1,TRBD1,TRBV7-3,TGTGCCAGCAGCTCCCGACAGGGGATGAGAGATGAGCAGTTCTTC,CASSSRQGMRDEQFF